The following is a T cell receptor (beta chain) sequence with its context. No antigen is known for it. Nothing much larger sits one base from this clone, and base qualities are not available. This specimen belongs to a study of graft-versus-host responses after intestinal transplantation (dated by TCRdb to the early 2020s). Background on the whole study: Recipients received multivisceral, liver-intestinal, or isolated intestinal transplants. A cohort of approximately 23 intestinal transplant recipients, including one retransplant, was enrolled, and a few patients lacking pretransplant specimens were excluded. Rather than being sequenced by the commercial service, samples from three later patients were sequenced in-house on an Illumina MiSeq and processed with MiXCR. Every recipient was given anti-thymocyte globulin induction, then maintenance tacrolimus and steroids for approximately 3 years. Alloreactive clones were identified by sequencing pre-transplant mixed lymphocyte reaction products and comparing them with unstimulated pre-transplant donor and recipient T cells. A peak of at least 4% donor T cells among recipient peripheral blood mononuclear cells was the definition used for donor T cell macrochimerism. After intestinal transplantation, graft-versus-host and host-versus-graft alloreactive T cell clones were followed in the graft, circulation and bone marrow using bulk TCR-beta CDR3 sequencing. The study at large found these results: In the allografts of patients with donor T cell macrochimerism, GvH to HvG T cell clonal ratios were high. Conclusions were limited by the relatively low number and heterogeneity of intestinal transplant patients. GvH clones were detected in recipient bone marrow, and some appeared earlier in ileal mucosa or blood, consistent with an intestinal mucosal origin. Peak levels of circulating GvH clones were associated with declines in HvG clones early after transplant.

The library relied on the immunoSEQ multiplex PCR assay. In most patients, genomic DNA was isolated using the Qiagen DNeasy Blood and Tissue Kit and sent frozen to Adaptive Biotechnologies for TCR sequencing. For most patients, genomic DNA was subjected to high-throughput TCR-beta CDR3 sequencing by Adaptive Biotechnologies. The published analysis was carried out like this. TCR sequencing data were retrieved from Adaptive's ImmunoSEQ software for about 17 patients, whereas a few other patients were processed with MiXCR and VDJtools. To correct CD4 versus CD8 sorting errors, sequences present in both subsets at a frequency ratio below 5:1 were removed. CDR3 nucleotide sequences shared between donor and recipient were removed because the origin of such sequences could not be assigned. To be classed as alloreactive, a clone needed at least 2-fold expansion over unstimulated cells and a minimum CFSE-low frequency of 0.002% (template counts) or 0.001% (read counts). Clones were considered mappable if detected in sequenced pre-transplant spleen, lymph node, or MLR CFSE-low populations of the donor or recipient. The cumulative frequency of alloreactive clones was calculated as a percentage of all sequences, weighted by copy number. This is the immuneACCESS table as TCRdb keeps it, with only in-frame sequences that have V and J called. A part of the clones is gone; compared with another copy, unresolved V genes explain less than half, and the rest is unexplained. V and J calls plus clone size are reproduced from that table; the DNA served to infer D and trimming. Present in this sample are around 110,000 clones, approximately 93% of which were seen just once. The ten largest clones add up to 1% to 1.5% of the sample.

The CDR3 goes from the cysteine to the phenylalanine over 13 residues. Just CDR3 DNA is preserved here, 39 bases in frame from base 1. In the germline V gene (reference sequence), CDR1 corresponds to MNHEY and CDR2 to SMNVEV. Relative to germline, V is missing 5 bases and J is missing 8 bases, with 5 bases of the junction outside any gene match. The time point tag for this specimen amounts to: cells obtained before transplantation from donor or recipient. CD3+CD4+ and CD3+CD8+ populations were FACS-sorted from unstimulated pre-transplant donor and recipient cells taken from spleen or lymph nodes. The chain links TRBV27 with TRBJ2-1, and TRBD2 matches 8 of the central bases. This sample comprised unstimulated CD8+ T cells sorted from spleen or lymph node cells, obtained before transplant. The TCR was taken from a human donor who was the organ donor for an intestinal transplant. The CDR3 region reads CASSSGSWDEQFF. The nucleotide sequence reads TGTGCCAGCAGTAGCGGGAGTTGGGATGAGCAGTTCTTC.